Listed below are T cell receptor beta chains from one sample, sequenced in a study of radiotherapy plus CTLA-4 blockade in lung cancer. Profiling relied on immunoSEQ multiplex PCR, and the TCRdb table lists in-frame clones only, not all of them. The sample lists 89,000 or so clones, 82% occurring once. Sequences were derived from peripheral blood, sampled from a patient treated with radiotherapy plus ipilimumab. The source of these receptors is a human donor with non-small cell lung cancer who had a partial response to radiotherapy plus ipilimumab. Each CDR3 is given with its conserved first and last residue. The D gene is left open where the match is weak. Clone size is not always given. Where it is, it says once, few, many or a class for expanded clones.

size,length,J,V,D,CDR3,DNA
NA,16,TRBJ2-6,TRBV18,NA,CASSRQGVTGANVLTF,TGTGCCAGCTCACGTCAAGGGGTAACTGGGGCCAACGTCCTGACTTTC
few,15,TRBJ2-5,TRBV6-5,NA,CASSYKRRGQETQYF,TGTGCCAGCAGTTACAAGCGGAGGGGCCAAGAGACCCAGTACTTC
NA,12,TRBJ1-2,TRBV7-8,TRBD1,CASSPGTDGYTF,TGTGCCAGCAGCCCCGGGACAGATGGCTACACCTTC
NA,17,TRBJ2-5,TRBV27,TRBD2,CASSFLGLAGGSRTQYF,TGTGCCAGCAGTTTCCTTGGACTAGCGGGAGGGTCGCGGACCCAGTACTTC
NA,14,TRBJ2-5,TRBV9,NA,CASSVGSSQETQYF,TGTGCCAGCAGCGTAGGGTCGAGCCAAGAGACCCAGTACTTC
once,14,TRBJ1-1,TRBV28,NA,CASSLSRGRTEAFF,TGTGCCAGCAGTTTGTCCAGGGGAAGGACTGAAGCTTTCTTT
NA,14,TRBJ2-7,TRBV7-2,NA,CASSLDLRVDEQYF,TGTGCCAGCAGCTTAGATCTCAGGGTCGACGAGCAGTACTTC
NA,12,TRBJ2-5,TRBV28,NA,CTVRDSQETQYF,TGTACGGTCCGAGACAGCCAAGAGACCCAGTACTTC
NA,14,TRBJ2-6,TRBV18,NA,CASSPGAGANVLTF,TGTGCCAGCTCACCAGGGGCAGGGGCCAACGTCCTGACTTTC
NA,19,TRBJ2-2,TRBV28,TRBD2,CASKEVGTSGAQGTGELFF,TGTGCCAGCAAGGAGGTTGGAACTAGCGGGGCCCAGGGGACCGGGGAGCTGTTTTTT
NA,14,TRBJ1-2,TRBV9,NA,CASSVGEGNYGYTF,TGTGCCAGCAGCGTAGGAGAGGGAAATTATGGCTACACCTTC
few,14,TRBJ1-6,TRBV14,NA,CASSQREGNSPLHF,TGTGCCAGCAGCCAACGGGAGGGTAATTCACCCCTCCACTTT
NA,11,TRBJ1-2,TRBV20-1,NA,CSARDLYGYTF,TGCAGTGCTAGAGATCTCTATGGCTACACCTTC
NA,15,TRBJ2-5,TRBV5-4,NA,CASSLRGRSGETQYF,TGTGCCAGCAGCTTGCGAGGCAGATCCGGGGAGACCCAGTACTTC
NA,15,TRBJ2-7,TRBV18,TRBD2,CASSPVGGEGTEQYF,TGTGCCAGCTCCCCAGTTGGCGGGGAGGGAACCGAGCAGTACTTC
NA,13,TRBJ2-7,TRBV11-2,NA,CASGDGSSYEQYF,TGTGCCAGCGGCGATGGGAGCTCCTACGAGCAGTACTTC